This is a list of T cell receptor beta chains from one sample in a study of blood T cell repertoires in COVID-19. The protocol was immunoSEQ multiplex PCR, while the TCRdb copy is restricted to in-frame clones and leaves out a portion. Among 210,000 or so clones, around nine tenths were seen once, and the ten largest hold 1.5%. The sample taken for sequencing was peripheral blood. Receptors originate from a man younger than 30 with active or convalescent COVID-19. Both conserved end residues are part of each CDR3. D genes are given only for firm matches. Clone size, where shown, is once, few, many, or a class for clones that have expanded.

>TRBD2|19|TRBJ2-6|-|TRBV3-1/TRBV3-2
TGTGCCAGCAGCCAAGAACGACTAGCGCCTCTCTCTGGGGCCAACGTCCTGACTTTC
CASSQERLAPLSGANVLTF
>-|16|TRBJ1-5|-|TRBV21-1
TGTGCCAGCAGCATCGGGACAGGGGGCAACAATCAGCCCCAGCATTTT
CASSIGTGGNNQPQHF
>TRBD1|13|TRBJ2-3|-|TRBV29-1
TGCAGCGCGGACAGGGGTAATTCAGATACGCAGTATTTT
CSADRGNSDTQYF
>TRBD1|16|TRBJ1-2|-|TRBV5-8
TGTGCCAGCAGCCTCCGGGACAGCAGTCTTTCTTATGGCTACACCTTC
CASSLRDSSLSYGYTF
>TRBD2|15|TRBJ2-3|-|TRBV11-2
TGTGCCAGCAGCCCAGCGGGGGGGAGGGCAGATACGCAGTATTTT
CASSPAGGRADTQYF
>-|14|TRBJ1-2|-|TRBV10-3
TGTGCCATCAGTGCCCGGCAGGGCAGCTATGGCTACACCTTC
CAISARQGSYGYTF
>-|15|TRBJ2-5|-|TRBV6-5
TGTGCCAGCAGTTACTCGTTCGCGGGCCCGGAGACCCAGTACTTC
CASSYSFAGPETQYF
>-|16|TRBJ1-3|-|TRBV21-1
TGTGCCAGTGATCTGGGACAGGGAATCTCTGGAAACACCATATATTTT
CASDLGQGISGNTIYF
>-|11|TRBJ1-3|few|TRBV12-3/TRBV12-4
TGTGCCAGCAGCGGGGGAAACACCATATATTTT
CASSGGNTIYF
>TRBD2|17|TRBJ2-7|-|TRBV7-9
TGTGCCAGCAGCACCTCACCAGGACTAGCGGAAACCTACGAGCAGTACTTC
CASSTSPGLAETYEQYF
>-|14|TRBJ2-5|-|TRBV7-9
TGTGCCAGCAGCTCGCTCCTAGGCGGGGAGACCCAGTACTTC
CASSSLLGGETQYF
>-|14|TRBJ2-5|-|TRBV14
TGTGCCAGCAGCCAAGTCCATTCCAGGGAGACCCAGTACTTC
CASSQVHSRETQYF
>-|13|TRBJ2-5|-|TRBV14
TGTGCCAGCAGCCAGAGACAGGCCTTGACCCAGTACTTC
CASSQRQALTQYF
>TRBD1|16|TRBJ1-6|-|TRBV7-2
TGTGCCAGCAGCCCAGCAGGGACAGGGTATAATTCACCCCTCCACTTT
CASSPAGTGYNSPLHF
>-|14|TRBJ1-5|few|TRBV6-5
TGTGCCAGCAGCAACGGAGGGCCCATGACGCCCCAGCATTTT
CASSNGGPMTPQHF
>-|13|TRBJ1-6|once|TRBV5-6
TGTGCCAGCCGGTACTCCTATAATTCACCCCTCCACTTT
CASRYSYNSPLHF
>TRBD1|15|TRBJ1-5|-|TRBV7-9
TGTGCCAGCAGCTCGACAGGGGGGAGCAATCAGCCCCAGCATTTT
CASSSTGGSNQPQHF
>-|13|TRBJ2-7|-|TRBV9
TGTGCCAGCAGCATGGACTCGAAGCACGAGCGGTACTTC
CASSMDSKHERYF
>-|14|TRBJ2-7|-|TRBV6-2/TRBV6-3
TGTGCCAGCAGTTACAATCAGCGAGGGAGCGAGCAGTACTTC
CASSYNQRGSEQYF
>-|11|TRBJ1-2|-|TRBV6-6
TGTGCCAGCAGTAGGGGGTATGGCTACACCTTC
CASSRGYGYTF
>-|15|TRBJ2-1|-|TRBV19
TGTGCCAGTAGTATCGGGGATAGGGCCTACAATGAGCAGTTCTTC
CASSIGDRAYNEQFF
>-|15|TRBJ1-2|-|TRBV11-2
TGTGCCAGCAGCTTAGAACCGGGAGCTGTGGGAGGCTACACCTTC
CASSLEPGAVGGYTF